This T cell receptor beta chain was documented in a study of OX40 agonist ivuxolimab in advanced cancers. TCRdb keeps only in-frame clones here, not all; method: immunoSEQ multiplex PCR. Of some 71,000 clones listed, 70% to 90% are singletons. Per the germline V gene, CDR1 is MNHNS and CDR2 is SASEGT. The ends were cut back, 6 bases at V and 4 bases at J, with 11 bases in the middle. The CDR3 spans 13 residues. This clonotype was sampled from an adult with an advanced solid tumor such as melanoma, head and neck, liver or kidney cancer. This chain links TRBV6-1 with TRBJ2-3, with D perhaps given as TRBD1 or TRBD2 (5 bases each). The sequencing used CD4+ or CD8+ T cells sorted from blood, collected in a trial of the OX40 agonist ivuxolimab. CDR3 amino acids: CASSLRGADTQYF. In DNA form, the CDR3 reads TGTGCCAGCAGCCTCCGGGGCGCAGATACGCAGTATTTT.